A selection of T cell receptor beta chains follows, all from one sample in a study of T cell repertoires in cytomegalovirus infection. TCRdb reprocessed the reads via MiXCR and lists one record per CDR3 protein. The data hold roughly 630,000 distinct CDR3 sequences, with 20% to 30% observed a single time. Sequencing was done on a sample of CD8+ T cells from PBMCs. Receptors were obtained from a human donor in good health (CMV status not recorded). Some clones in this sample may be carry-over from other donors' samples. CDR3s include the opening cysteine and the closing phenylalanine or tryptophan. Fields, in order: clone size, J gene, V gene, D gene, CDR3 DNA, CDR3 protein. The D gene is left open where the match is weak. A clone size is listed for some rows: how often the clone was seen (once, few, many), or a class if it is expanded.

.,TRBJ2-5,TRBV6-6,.,TGTGCCAGCAGTTACTCGAGGGTCAGTCAAGAGACCCAGTACTTC,CASSYSRVSQETQYF
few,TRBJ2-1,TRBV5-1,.,TGCGCCAGCAGCCGAACGGGGCCTCAGGAGCAGTTCTTC,CASSRTGPQEQFF
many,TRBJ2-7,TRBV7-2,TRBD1,TGTGCCAGCAGCCCAGGACAGGGGGCAGTTGAGCAGTACTTC,CASSPGQGAVEQYF
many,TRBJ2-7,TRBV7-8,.,TGTGCCAGCACTCTAGGGACGGGGGAGTACGAGCAGTACTTC,CASTLGTGEYEQYF
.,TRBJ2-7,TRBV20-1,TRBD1,TGCAGTGCCCACGGACAGGAATTCGACGAGCAGTACTTC,CSAHGQEFDEQYF
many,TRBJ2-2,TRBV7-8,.,TGTGCCAGCAGCTTAGATCGGGACACCCAAACTGTCGCGAACACCGGGGAGCTGTTTTTT,CASSLDRDTQTVANTGELFF
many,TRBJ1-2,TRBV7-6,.,TGTGCCAGCAGCTTGGGGACACCCTATGGCTACACCTTC,CASSLGTPYGYTF
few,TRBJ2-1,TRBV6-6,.,TGTGCCAGCAGTTCCCCAAGCCGAGTCGGCAATGAGCAGTTCTTC,CASSSPSRVGNEQFF
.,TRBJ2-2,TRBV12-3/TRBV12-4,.,TGTGCCAGCAGTTACGGGATAGGGACTCAGGCCACCGGGGAGCTGTGTTTT,CASSYGIGTQATGELCF
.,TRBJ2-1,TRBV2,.,TGTGCCAGCACAGCTAATGAGCAGTTCTTC,CASTANEQFF
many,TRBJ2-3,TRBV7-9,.,TGTGCCAGCACCCCCCGGGGTCCTGACACAGATACGCAGTATTTT,CASTPRGPDTDTQYF
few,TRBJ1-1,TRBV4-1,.,TGCGCCAGCAGCCAAGAGACAGCGAACACTGAAGCTTTCTTT,CASSQETANTEAFF
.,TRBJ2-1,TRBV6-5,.,TGTGCCAGCAGTTACGTCGCCGGGGACAATGAGCAGTTCTTC,CASSYVAGDNEQFF
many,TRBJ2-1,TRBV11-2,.,TGTGCCAGCAGCCTTTACTACAATGAGCAGTTCTTC,CASSLYYNEQFF
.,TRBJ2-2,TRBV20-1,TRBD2,TGCAGTGCTAGACCCCAGGAGCGGGGGATCACCGGGGAGCTGTTTTTT,CSARPQERGITGELFF
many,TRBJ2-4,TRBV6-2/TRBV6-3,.,TGTGCCAGCACCGGAGGGCTTCGGAAAAACATTCAGTACTTC,CASTGGLRKNIQYF
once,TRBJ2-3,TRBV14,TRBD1,TGTGCCAGCAGCCAAAAAACGGGACAGGACACTGATGGTGAATACACAGATACGCAGTATTTT,CASSQKTGQDTDGEYTDTQYF
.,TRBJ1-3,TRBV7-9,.,TGTGCCAGCTTAACAGGCTCTGGTGGAAACACCATATATTTT,CASLTGSGGNTIYF
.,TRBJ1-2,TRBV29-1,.,TGCAGCGTTGAAGAAGGGAATGGCTACACCTTC,CSVEEGNGYTF
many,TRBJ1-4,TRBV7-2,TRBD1,TGTGCCAGCAGCTTAGTCGGGCCAGGGGGAAATGAAAAACTGTTTTTT,CASSLVGPGGNEKLFF
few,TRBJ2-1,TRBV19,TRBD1,TGTGCCAGTGCGGAGCTATGGGACAGTGGGAAGGATGAGCAGTTCTTC,CASAELWDSGKDEQFF
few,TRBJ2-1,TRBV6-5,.,TGTGCCAGCAGGGCGGGTCTGTCGGTGTCTGCCTACAATGAGCAGTTCTTC,CASRAGLSVSAYNEQFF
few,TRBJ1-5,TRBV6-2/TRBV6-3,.,TGTGCCAGCAGTTACTTGGACAATCAGCCCCAGCATTTT,CASSYLDNQPQHF
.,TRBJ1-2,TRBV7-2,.,TGTGCCAGCAGCTATCATGGGGGAGTCTATGGCTACACCTTC,CASSYHGGVYGYTF
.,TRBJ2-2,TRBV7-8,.,TGTGCCAGCAGCTTCGAATGGACAAAGCCTAACACCGGGGAGCTGTGTTTT,CASSFEWTKPNTGELCF
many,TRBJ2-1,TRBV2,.,TGTGCCAGCAGATCTTACAATGAGCAGTTCTTC,CASRSYNEQFF
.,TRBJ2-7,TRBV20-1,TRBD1,TGCAGTGCTCCGGGACAGGGAGCCAAACCCTCCTACGAGCAGTACTTC,CSAPGQGAKPSYEQYF
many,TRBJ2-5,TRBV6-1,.,TGTGCCAGCAGTGAACACCCGACAGTGGCAGAGACCCAGTACTTC,CASSEHPTVAETQYF
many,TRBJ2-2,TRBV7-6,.,TGTGCCAGCCAGGGGGGTACCGGGGAGCTGTTTTTT,CASQGGTGELFF
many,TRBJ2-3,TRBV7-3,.,TGTGCCAGCAGCACGCGGGACTCGTTCAATACAGATACGCAGTATTTT,CASSTRDSFNTDTQYF
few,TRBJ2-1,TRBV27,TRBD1,TGTGCCAGCACCGAGTCGACAGGGGACTACAATGAGCAGTTCTTC,CASTESTGDYNEQFF
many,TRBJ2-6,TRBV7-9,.,TGTGCCAGCAGTTTCGGGACAAGGGACCCAGGGGCCAACGTCCTGACTTTC,CASSFGTRDPGANVLTF
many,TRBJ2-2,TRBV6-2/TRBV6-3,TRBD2,TGTGCCAGCAAGGCGGGGGCGAACACCGGGGAGCTGTTTTTT,CASKAGANTGELFF
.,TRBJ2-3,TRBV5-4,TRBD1,TGTGCCAGCAGCTTGGAAGGACAGGGAGCAGATACGCAGTATTTT,CASSLEGQGADTQYF
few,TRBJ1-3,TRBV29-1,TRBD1,TGCAGCGCAGGGGGTCTCTCTGGAAACACCATATATTTT,CSAGGLSGNTIYF
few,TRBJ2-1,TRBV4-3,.,TGCACCAGCAGCCAATCAGGGGGGGTGATAAGCTCCTACAATGAGCAGTTCTTC,CTSSQSGGVISSYNEQFF
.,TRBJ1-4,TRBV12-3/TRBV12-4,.,TGTGCCAGCAGCCTCGCGGGGCTGGATGAAAAACTGTTTTTT,CASSLAGLDEKLFF
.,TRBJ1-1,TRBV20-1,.,TGCAGTGCTAGAGATCGGGTGGCGGACACTGAAGCTTTCTTT,CSARDRVADTEAFF
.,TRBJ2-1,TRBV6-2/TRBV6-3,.,TGTGCCAGCAGTTACTCTGAACTGGGACCGTATGAGCAGTTCTTC,CASSYSELGPYEQFF
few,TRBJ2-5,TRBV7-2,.,TGTGCCAGCAGTCAGGGGCGGTCAAGGAAGACCCAGTACTTC,CASSQGRSRKTQYF
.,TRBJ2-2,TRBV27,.,TGTGCCAGCGGTTCCTACACCGGGGAGCTGTTTTTT,CASGSYTGELFF